One and the same sample provided the 2 T cell receptor beta chains below, sequenced in a study of early T cells in non-severe SARS-CoV-2 infection (dated by TCRdb to the early 2020s). The protocol used for the library was 5' RACE. Sequencing relied on a NextSeq 500. The public reads were reprocessed in TCRdb via fastp at Q25 and MiXCR, keeping in-frame beta chains. One record per CDR3 amino acid sequence lists the most common genes and DNA. The sample table lists roughly 32,000 distinct CDR3 sequences, 3.9% of them with a count of one. The top ten hold over 8% of the sample. The sample comprised whole blood. Receptor source: an adult who was a healthcare worker with PCR-confirmed SARS-CoV-2 infection or an uninfected control (not recorded which).

V and J are TRBV24-1 and TRBJ2-3; 10 bases are a match to TRBD2. The germline V gene encodes CDR1 KGHDR and CDR2 SFDVKD. Trimming cost V 5 bases and J 3 bases; bases outside gene matches: 7. The CDR3 consists of 16 residues. The CDR3 region is CATSVASGSGTDTQYF. CDR3 DNA: TGTGCCACCAGTGTTGCTAGCGGGAGTGGTACAGATACGCAGTATTTT.

This clonotype was observed at least ten times. The chain recombines TRBV13 with TRBJ1-6; tentative D call: TRBD1 (6 bases). Between the trimmed V and J ends, which lost 1 base and 5 bases, there was a span of 12 bases. The CDR3 has 16 residues. CDR1 PRHDT and CDR2 FYEKMQ come from the germline V gene (reference sequence). The CDR3 nucleotides read TGTGCCAGCAGCTTAGTACAGGGAAGGGATAATTCACCCCTCCACTTT. Its translation: CASSLVQGRDNSPLHF.